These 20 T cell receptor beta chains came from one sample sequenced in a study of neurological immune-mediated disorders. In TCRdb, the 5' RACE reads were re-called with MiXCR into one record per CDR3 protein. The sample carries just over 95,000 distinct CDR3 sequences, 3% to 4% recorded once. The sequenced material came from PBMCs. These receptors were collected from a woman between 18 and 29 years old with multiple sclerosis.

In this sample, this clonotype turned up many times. This chain's CDR3 is CASSRTAEGRYGYTF. CDR3 sequence (DNA): TGTGCCAGCAGCCGAACCGCGGAGGGCCGCTATGGCTACACCTTC. The chain recombines TRBV7-2 with TRBJ1-2; D uncertain. V was pared by 5 bases and J by 4 bases, with 17 bases between. Germline V gives CDR1 SGHTA, CDR2 FQGNSA. There are 15 residues in the CDR3.

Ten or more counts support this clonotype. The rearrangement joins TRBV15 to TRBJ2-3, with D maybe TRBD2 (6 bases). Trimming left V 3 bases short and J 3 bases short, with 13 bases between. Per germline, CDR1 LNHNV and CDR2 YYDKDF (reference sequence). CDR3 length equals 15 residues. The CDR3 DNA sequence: TGTGCCACCAGCAGTTTGCGGGGAGGTACAGATACGCAGTATTTT. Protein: CATSSLRGGTDTQYF.

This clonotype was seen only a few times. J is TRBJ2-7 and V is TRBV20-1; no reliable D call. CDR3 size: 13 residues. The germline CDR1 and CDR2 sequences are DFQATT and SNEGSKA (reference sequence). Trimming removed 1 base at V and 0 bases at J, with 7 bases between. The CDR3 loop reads CSARVGSSYEQYF. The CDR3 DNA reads TGCAGTGCTAGAGTGGGTAGCTCCTACGAGCAGTACTTC.

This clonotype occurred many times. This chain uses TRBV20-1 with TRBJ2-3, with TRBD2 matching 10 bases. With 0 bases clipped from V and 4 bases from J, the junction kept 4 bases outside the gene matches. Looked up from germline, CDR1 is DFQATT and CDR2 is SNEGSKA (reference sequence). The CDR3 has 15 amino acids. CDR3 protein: CSARDSGRSPDTQYF. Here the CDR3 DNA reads TGCAGTGCTAGAGATAGCGGGAGGAGCCCAGATACGCAGTATTTT.

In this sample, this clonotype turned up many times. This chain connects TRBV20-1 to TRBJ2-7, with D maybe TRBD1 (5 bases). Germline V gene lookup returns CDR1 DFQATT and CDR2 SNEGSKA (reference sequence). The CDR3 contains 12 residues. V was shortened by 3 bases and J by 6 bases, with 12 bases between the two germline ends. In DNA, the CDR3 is TGCAGTGCTAGGACAGCTGGGCCCGAGCAGTACTTC. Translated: CSARTAGPEQYF.

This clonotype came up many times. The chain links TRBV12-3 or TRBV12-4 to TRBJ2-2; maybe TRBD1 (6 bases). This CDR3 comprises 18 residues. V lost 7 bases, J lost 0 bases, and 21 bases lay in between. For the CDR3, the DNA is TGTGCCAGCAATAAACAGGGAATACAGCCCTCGAACACCGGGGAGCTGTTTTTT. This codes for CASNKQGIQPSNTGELFF.

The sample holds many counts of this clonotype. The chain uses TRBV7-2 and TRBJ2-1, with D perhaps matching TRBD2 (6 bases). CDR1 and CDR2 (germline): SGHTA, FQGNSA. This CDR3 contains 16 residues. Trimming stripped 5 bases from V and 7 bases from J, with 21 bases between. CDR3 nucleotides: TGTGCCAGCAGCCCTAGGAGTGGGAGGTCGCGGAATGAGCAGTTCTTC. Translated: CASSPRSGRSRNEQFF.

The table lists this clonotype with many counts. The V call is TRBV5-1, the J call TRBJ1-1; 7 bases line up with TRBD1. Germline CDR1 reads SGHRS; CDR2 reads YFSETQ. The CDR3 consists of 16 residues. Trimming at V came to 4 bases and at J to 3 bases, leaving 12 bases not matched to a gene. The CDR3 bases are TGCGCCAGCAGCCTACAGGGGAGAGGGGGGCACACTGAAGCTTTCTTT. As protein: CASSLQGRGGHTEAFF.

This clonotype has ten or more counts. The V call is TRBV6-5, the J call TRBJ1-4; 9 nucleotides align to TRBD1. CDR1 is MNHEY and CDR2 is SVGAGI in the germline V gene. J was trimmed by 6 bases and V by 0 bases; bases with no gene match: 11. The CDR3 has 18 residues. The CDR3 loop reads CASSYSRVYGTGYEKLFF. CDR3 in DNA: TGTGCCAGCAGTTACTCACGGGTTTACGGGACAGGGTATGAAAAACTGTTTTTT.

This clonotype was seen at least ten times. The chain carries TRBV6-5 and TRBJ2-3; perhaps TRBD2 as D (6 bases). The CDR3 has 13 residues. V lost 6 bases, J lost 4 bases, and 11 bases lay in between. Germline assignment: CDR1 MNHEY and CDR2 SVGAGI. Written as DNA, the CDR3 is TGTGCCAGCAGGCGGGATATAGCAGATACGCAGTATTTT. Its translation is CASRRDIADTQYF.

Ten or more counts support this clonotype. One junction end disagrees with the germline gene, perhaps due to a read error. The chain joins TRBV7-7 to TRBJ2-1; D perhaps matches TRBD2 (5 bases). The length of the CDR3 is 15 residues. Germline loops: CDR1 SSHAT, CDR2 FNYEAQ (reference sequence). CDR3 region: CASSLAFRGRNEQFF. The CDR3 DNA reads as TGTGCTAGCAGCTTAGCGTTTCGTGGTAGGAATGAGCAGTTCTTC.

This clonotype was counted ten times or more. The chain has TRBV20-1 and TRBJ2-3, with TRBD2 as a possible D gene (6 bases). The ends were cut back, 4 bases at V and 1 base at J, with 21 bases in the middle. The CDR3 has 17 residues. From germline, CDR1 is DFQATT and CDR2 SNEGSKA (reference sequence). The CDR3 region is CSATDPLRGLGTDTQYF. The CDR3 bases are TGCAGTGCTACTGACCCCCTCCGGGGACTCGGCACAGATACGCAGTATTTT.

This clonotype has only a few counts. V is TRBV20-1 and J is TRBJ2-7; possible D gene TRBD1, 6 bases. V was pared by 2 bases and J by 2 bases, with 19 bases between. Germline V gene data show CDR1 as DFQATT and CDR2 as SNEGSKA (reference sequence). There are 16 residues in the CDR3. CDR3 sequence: CSARSIQGHGTYEQYF. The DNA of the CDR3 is TGCAGTGCTAGATCCATCCAGGGGCACGGTACCTACGAGCAGTACTTC.

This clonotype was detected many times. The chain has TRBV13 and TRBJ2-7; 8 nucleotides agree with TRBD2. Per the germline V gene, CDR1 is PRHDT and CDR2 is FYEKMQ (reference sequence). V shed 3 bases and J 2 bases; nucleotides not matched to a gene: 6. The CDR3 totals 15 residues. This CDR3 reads CASSFVTSGAYEQYF. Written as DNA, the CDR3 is TGTGCCAGCAGCTTTGTTACTAGCGGAGCCTACGAGCAGTACTTC. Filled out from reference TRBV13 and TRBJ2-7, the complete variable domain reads AAGVIQSPRHLIKEKRETATLKCYPIPRHDTVYWYQQGPGQDPQFLISFYEKMQSDKGSIPDRFSAQQFSDYHSELNMSSLELGDSALYFCASSFVTSGAYEQYFGPGTRLTVT.

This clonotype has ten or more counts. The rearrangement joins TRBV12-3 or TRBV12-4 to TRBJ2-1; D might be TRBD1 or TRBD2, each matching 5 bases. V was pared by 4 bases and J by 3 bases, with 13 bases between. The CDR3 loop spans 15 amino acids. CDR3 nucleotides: TGTGCCAGCAGTTGGGACCTTGGCAGCTACAATGAGCAGTTCTTC. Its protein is CASSWDLGSYNEQFF.

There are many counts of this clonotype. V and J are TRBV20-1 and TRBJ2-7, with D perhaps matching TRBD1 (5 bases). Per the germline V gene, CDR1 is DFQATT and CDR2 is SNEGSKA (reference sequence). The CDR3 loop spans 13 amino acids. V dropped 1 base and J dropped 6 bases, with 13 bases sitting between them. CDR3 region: CSARVGQGREQYF. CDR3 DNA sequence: TGCAGTGCTAGAGTAGGGCAGGGCCGCGAGCAGTACTTC.

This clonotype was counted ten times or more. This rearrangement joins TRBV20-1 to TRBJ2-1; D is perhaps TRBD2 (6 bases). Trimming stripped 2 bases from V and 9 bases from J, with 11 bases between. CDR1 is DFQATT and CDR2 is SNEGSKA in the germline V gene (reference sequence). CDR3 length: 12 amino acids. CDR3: CSARSSGGEQFF. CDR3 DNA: TGCAGTGCTAGAAGTAGCGGCGGTGAGCAGTTCTTC.

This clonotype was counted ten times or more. CDR3 bases: TGTGCCAGTAGTACAGGCTCCTACAATGAGCAGTTCTTC. Its translation: CASSTGSYNEQFF. The chain employs TRBV19 and TRBJ2-1, with D unresolved. The V end lost 4 bases, the J end lost 0 bases, and 4 bases lay between the germline ends. There are 13 residues in the CDR3. Per the germline V gene, CDR1 is LNHDA and CDR2 is SQIVND (reference sequence).

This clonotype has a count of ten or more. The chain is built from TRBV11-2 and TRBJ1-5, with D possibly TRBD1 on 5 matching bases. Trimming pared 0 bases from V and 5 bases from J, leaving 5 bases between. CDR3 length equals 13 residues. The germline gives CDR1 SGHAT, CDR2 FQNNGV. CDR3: CASSLDRDQPQHF. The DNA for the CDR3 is TGTGCCAGCAGCTTAGACAGGGATCAGCCCCAGCATTTT.

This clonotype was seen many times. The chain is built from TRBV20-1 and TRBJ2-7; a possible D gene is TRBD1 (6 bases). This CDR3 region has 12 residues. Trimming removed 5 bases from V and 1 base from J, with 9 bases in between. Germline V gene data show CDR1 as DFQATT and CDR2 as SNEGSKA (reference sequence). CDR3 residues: CSAGQRSYEQYF. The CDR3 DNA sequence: TGCAGTGCTGGACAGAGGTCCTACGAGCAGTACTTC.